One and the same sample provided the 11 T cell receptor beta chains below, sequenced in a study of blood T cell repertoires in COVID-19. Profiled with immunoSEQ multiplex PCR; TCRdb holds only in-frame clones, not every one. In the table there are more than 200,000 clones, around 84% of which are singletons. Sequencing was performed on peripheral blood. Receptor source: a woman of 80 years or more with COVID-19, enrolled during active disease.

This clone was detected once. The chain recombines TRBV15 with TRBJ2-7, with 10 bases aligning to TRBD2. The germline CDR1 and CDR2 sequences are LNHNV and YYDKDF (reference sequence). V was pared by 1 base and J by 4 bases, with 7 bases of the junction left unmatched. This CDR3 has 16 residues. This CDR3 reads CATSRGLAGGNYEQYV. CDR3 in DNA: TGTGCCACCAGCAGAGGCTTAGCGGGGGGAAATTACGAGCAGTACGTC.

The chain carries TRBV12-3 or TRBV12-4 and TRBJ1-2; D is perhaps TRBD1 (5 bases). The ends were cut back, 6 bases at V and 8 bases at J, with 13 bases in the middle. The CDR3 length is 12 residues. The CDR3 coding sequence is TGTGCCAGCAGCCTAGGGGCTTTGGGCTACACCTTC. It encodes CASSLGALGYTF.

The CDR3 sequence is CASSRDPSGDGYTF. CDR3 DNA: TGTGCCAGCAGCCGAGACCCCTCGGGTGATGGCTACACCTTC. The chain recombines TRBV4-2 with TRBJ1-2; D gene ambiguous. Germline V gives CDR1 LGHNA, CDR2 YNFKEQ. The V and J ends lost 4 bases and 6 bases respectively, with 15 bases between them. This CDR3 contains 14 residues.

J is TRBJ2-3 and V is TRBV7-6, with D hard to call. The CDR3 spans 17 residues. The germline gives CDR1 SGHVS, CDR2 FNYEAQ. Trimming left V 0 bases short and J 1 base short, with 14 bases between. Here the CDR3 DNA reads TGTGCCAGCAGCTTAGCGCCCCCTAATCTTGGCACAGATACGCAGTATTTT. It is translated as CASSLAPPNLGTDTQYF. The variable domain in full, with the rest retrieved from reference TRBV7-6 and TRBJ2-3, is GAGVSQSPRYKVTKRGQDVALRCDPISGHVSLYWYRQALGQGPEFLTYFNYEAQQDKSGLPNDRFSAERPEGSISTLTIQRTEQRDSAMYRCASSLAPPNLGTDTQYFGPGTRLTVL.

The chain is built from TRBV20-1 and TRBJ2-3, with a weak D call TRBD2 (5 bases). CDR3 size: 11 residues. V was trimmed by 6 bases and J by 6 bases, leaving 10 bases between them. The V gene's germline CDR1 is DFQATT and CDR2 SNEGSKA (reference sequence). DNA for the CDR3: TGCAGTGCCTTACTAGTGGATACGCAGTATTTT. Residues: CSALLVDTQYF.

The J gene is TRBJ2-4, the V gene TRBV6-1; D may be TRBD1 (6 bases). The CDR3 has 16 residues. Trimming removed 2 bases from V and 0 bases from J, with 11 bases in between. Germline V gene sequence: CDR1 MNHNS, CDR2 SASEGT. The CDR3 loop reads CASSEKQGIAKNIQYF. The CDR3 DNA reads TGTGCCAGCAGTGAAAAACAGGGCATAGCCAAAAACATTCAGTACTTC.

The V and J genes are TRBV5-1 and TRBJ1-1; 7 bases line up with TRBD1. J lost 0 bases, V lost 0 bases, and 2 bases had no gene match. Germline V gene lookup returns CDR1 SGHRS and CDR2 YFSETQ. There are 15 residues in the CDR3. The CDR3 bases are TGCGCCAGCAGCTTGGGTACAGGGGTGAACACTGAAGCTTTCTTT. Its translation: CASSLGTGVNTEAFF. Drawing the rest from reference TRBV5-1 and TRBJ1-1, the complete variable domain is KAGVTQTPRYLIKTRGQQVTLSCSPISGHRSVSWYQQTPGQGLQFLFEYFSETQRNKGNFPGRFSGRQFSNSRSEMNVSTLELGDSALYLCASSLGTGVNTEAFFGQGTRLTVV.

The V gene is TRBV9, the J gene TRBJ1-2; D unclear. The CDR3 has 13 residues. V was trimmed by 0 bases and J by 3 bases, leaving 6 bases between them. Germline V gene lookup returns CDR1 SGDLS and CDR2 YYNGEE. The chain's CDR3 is CASSVGAHYGYTF. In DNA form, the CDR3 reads TGTGCCAGCAGCGTAGGAGCCCACTATGGCTACACCTTC.

This CDR3 is CASSEERRGTEAFF. Written as DNA, the CDR3 is TGTGCCAGCAGTGAAGAGAGGAGAGGCACTGAAGCTTTCTTT. The J gene is TRBJ1-1, the V gene TRBV2; no definite D call. The CDR3 sequence is 14 residues long. V lost 1 base to trimming and J lost 4 bases, with 10 bases between them. Germline CDR1 is SNHLY and CDR2 is FYNNEI.

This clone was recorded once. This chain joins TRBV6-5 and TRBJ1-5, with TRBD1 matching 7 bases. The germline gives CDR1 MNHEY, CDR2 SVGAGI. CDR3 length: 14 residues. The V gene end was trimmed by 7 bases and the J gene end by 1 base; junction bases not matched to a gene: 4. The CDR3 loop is CASIKGGSNQPQHF. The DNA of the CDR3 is TGTGCCAGCATAAAAGGGGGCAGCAATCAGCCCCAGCATTTT.

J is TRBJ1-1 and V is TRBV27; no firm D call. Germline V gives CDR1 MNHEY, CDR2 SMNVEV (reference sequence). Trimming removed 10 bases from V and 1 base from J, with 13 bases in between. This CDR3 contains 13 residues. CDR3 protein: CATREEGNTEAFF. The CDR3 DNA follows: TGTGCCACTAGGGAGGAGGGGAACACTGAAGCTTTCTTT.